Listed below are T cell receptor beta chains from one sample, sequenced in a study of cytomegalovirus exposure and HLA in healthy donors. Produced via immunoSEQ multiplex PCR; TCRdb's table is partial and in-frame only. The data contain fewer than 95,000 clones, about 74% of them singletons. Sequenced material: PBMCs. Receptor source: a man aged 35 to 55 in good health and CMV-seronegative. CDR3s leave out the opening cysteine and the closing phenylalanine or tryptophan. A D gene is named only where the DNA matches it firmly.

J gene: TRBJ1-6
D gene: NA
V gene: TRBV4-2
CDR3 protein: ASSQEQGIKSPLH

J gene: TRBJ1-1
D gene: NA
V gene: TRBV4-3
CDR3 protein: ASSQDPSNTEAF

J gene: TRBJ1-2
D gene: NA
V gene: TRBV5-5
CDR3 protein: ASSLNDIYGYT

J gene: TRBJ1-3
D gene: NA
V gene: TRBV11-3
CDR3 protein: ASSLAAGFGNTIY

J gene: TRBJ2-1
D gene: TRBD1
V gene: TRBV6-4
CDR3 protein: ASSRDRYNEQF

J gene: TRBJ2-3
D gene: NA
V gene: TRBV9
CDR3 protein: ASSPRRGAQGDTQY

J gene: TRBJ1-3
D gene: NA
V gene: TRBV11-1
CDR3 protein: ASSLPRSIRGNTIY

J gene: TRBJ2-4
D gene: TRBD1
V gene: TRBV2
CDR3 protein: ASGTGFLAKNIQY

J gene: TRBJ1-1
D gene: NA
V gene: TRBV27
CDR3 protein: ASSFLDRNTEAF

J gene: TRBJ1-1
D gene: NA
V gene: TRBV7-2
CDR3 protein: ASSLNTVNTEAF

J gene: TRBJ2-3
D gene: NA
V gene: TRBV6-5
CDR3 protein: ASRYSLRDTQY

J gene: TRBJ1-6
D gene: TRBD1
V gene: TRBV9
CDR3 protein: ASSPRQGSNSPLH

J gene: TRBJ1-2
D gene: NA
V gene: TRBV25-1
CDR3 protein: ASRGAGGYT

J gene: TRBJ2-7
D gene: NA
V gene: TRBV19
CDR3 protein: ASTRYGHGTYEQY

J gene: TRBJ1-4
D gene: TRBD1
V gene: TRBV5-4
CDR3 protein: ASSSGQGGLF

J gene: TRBJ2-2
D gene: NA
V gene: TRBV9
CDR3 protein: TSSVAGAANTGELF